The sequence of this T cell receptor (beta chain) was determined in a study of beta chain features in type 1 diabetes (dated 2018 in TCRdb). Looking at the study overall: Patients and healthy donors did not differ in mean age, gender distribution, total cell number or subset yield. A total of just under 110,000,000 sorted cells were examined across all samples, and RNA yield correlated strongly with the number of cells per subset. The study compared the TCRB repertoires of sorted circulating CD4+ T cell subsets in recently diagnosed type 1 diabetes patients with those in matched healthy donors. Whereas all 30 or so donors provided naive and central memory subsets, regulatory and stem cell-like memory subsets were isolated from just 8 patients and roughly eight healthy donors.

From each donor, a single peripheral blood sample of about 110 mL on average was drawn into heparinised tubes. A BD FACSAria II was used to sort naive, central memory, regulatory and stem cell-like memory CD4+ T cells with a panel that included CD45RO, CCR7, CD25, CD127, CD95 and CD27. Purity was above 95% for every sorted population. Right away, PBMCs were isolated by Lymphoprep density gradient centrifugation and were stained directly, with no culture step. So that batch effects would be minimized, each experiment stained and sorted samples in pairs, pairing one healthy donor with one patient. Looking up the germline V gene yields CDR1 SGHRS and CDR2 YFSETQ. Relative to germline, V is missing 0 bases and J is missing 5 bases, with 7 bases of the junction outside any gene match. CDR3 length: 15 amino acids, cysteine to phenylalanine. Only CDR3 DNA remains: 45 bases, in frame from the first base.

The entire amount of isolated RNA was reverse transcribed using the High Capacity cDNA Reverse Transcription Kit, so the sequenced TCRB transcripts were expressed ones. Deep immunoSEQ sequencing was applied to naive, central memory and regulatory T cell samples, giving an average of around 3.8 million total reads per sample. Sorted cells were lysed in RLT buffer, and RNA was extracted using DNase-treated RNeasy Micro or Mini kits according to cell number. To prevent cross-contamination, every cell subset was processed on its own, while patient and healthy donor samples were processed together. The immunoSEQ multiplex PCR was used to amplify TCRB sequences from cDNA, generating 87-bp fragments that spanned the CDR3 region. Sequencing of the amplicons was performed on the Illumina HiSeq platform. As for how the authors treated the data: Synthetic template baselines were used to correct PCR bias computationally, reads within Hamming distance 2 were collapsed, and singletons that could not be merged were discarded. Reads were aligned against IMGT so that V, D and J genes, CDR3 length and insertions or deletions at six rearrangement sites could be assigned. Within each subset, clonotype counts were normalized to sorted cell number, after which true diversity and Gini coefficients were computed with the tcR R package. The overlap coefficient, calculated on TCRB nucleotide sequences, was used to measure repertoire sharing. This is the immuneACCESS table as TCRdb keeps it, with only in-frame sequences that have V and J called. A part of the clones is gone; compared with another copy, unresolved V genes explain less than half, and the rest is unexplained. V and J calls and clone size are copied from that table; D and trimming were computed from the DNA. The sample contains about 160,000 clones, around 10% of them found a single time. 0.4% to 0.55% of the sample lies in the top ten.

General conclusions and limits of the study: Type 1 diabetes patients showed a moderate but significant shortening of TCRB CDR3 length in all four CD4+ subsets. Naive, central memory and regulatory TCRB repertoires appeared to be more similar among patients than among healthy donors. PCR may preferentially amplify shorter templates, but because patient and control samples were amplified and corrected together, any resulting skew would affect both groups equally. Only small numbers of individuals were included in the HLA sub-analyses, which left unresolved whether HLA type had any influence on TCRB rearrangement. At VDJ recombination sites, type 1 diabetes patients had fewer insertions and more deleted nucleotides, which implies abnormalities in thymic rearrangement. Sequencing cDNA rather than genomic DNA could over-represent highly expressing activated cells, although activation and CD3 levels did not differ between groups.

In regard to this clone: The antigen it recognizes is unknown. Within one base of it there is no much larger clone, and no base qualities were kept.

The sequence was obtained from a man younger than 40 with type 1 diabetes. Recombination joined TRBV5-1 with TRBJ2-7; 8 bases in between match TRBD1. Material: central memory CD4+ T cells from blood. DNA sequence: TGCGCCAGCAGCTTGGAGAACAGGGGGATCGACGAGCAGTACTTC. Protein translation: CASSLENRGIDEQYF. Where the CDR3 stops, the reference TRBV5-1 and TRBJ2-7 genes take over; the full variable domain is KAGVTQTPRYLIKTRGQQVTLSCSPISGHRSVSWYQQTPGQGLQFLFEYFSETQRNKGNFPGRFSGRQFSNSRSEMNVSTLELGDSALYLCASSLENRGIDEQYFGPGTRLTVT.